A selection of T cell receptor beta chains follows, all from one sample in a study of cytomegalovirus exposure and HLA in healthy donors. Some clones are missing from TCRdb's copy, which holds only in-frame ones; the method was immunoSEQ multiplex PCR. The sample consists of roughly 180,000 clones, roughly 78% of them appearing once. Sequenced input: PBMCs. The receptor source for this set is a girl aged 10-17 years in good health and CMV-seropositive. Both conserved end residues are part of each CDR3. The D gene is left open where the match is weak. Where a row states a size, it is once, few, many or the class of an expanded clone; other rows omit it.

j_call: TRBJ2-5
v_call: TRBV14
d_call: .
clone_size: .
cdr3_nt: TGTGCCAGCAGCCAAGACGCGGGGAGTAGGGAGACCCAGTACTTC
cdr3_aa: CASSQDAGSRETQYF

j_call: TRBJ2-6
v_call: TRBV5-4
d_call: .
clone_size: .
cdr3_nt: TGTGCCAGCAGCTTGGGGCAGGGGCCCCTCTCTGGGGCCAACGTCCTGACTTTC
cdr3_aa: CASSLGQGPLSGANVLTF

j_call: TRBJ1-6
v_call: TRBV5-4
d_call: .
clone_size: .
cdr3_nt: TGTGCCAGCAGCCCCGGACAGTTGGGTAATTCACCCCTCCACTTT
cdr3_aa: CASSPGQLGNSPLHF

j_call: TRBJ2-5
v_call: TRBV6-4
d_call: TRBD2
clone_size: once
cdr3_nt: TGTGCCAGTTTGCGGGGGGGACTCCAAGAGACCCAGTACTTC
cdr3_aa: CASLRGGLQETQYF

j_call: TRBJ2-5
v_call: TRBV4-3
d_call: TRBD2
clone_size: .
cdr3_nt: TGCGCCAGCAGCCGGAGGGGCGGGGGGGGGCAAGAGACCCAGTACTTC
cdr3_aa: CASSRRGGGGQETQYF

j_call: TRBJ2-5
v_call: TRBV6-1
d_call: TRBD1
clone_size: .
cdr3_nt: TGTGCCAGCAGTGATCGGACAGGTGGGGGAGAGACCCAGTACTTC
cdr3_aa: CASSDRTGGGETQYF

j_call: TRBJ1-5
v_call: TRBV7-6
d_call: TRBD1
clone_size: .
cdr3_nt: TGTGCCAGCAGCAAGGGAAGCAGGGGGGATCAGCCCCAGCATTTT
cdr3_aa: CASSKGSRGDQPQHF

j_call: TRBJ2-1
v_call: TRBV5-6
d_call: .
clone_size: .
cdr3_nt: TGTGCCAGCAGCCCGGGCCCCGGAGGGCAGTTCTTC
cdr3_aa: CASSPGPGGQFF

j_call: TRBJ2-3
v_call: TRBV2
d_call: TRBD2
clone_size: once
cdr3_nt: TGTGCCAGTCTAGCGGAGACCACAGATACGCAGTATTTT
cdr3_aa: CASLAETTDTQYF

j_call: TRBJ1-1
v_call: TRBV11-2
d_call: TRBD1
clone_size: few
cdr3_nt: TGTGCCAGCGCATCCCCATACACAGGGGCCGGTGAAGCTTTCTTT
cdr3_aa: CASASPYTGAGEAFF

j_call: TRBJ1-6
v_call: TRBV5-5
d_call: .
clone_size: .
cdr3_nt: TGTGCCAGCAGCTTGGAAGTGGGTGTTAGCATTTCCTATAATTCACCCCTCCACTTT
cdr3_aa: CASSLEVGVSISYNSPLHF

j_call: TRBJ2-1
v_call: TRBV7-6
d_call: TRBD2
clone_size: .
cdr3_nt: TGTGCCAGCAGCTCAGAGGCTAGCGGATACAATGAGCAGTTCTTC
cdr3_aa: CASSSEASGYNEQFF

j_call: TRBJ2-3
v_call: TRBV11-3
d_call: .
clone_size: .
cdr3_nt: TGTGCCAGCAGCTTAGACGGGGTCCCCGTAGATACGCAGTATTTT
cdr3_aa: CASSLDGVPVDTQYF

j_call: TRBJ1-4
v_call: TRBV6-1
d_call: .
clone_size: .
cdr3_nt: TGTGCCAGCCCCTCCCCGAGGTCCGGTAATGAAAAACTGTTTTTT
cdr3_aa: CASPSPRSGNEKLFF

j_call: TRBJ1-2
v_call: TRBV5-6
d_call: TRBD1
clone_size: .
cdr3_nt: TGTGCCAGCAGCTCGACAGGGTCGGCTGGCTACACCTTC
cdr3_aa: CASSSTGSAGYTF

j_call: TRBJ2-3
v_call: TRBV9
d_call: .
clone_size: .
cdr3_nt: TGTGCCAGCAGCGTAGGAAGCGGGTCAGTCACAGATACGCAGTATTTT
cdr3_aa: CASSVGSGSVTDTQYF

j_call: TRBJ2-7
v_call: TRBV7-9
d_call: TRBD1
clone_size: .
cdr3_nt: TGTGCCAGCAGCACCGCGACAGGGTGGTACGAGCAGTACTTC
cdr3_aa: CASSTATGWYEQYF

j_call: TRBJ2-1
v_call: TRBV6-5
d_call: TRBD2
clone_size: few
cdr3_nt: TGTGCCAGCAGTTACGCGCTAGCGGGGGGGCAAAATGAGCAGTTCTTC
cdr3_aa: CASSYALAGGQNEQFF

j_call: TRBJ2-3
v_call: TRBV4-3
d_call: .
clone_size: .
cdr3_nt: TGCGCCAGCAGCCAAGAGGTGTCCAGCATGAGGGCAGATACGCAGTATTTT
cdr3_aa: CASSQEVSSMRADTQYF

j_call: TRBJ1-1
v_call: TRBV4-3
d_call: .
clone_size: .
cdr3_nt: TGCGCCAGCAGCCAAGATCGGGACACTGAAGCTTTCTTT
cdr3_aa: CASSQDRDTEAFF

j_call: TRBJ1-6
v_call: TRBV6-6
d_call: .
clone_size: once
cdr3_nt: TGTGCCAGCACTCCTCCGGGTCGCTCTGACAATTCACCCCTCCACTTT
cdr3_aa: CASTPPGRSDNSPLHF

j_call: TRBJ2-5
v_call: TRBV20-1
d_call: .
clone_size: once
cdr3_nt: TGCAGTGCGAGGAGTGGAGAGACCCAGTACTTC
cdr3_aa: CSARSGETQYF

j_call: TRBJ2-7
v_call: TRBV23-1
d_call: TRBD1
clone_size: .
cdr3_nt: TGCGCCAGCAGGTTACCGGGACAGGGTTTTCACGAGCAGTACTTC
cdr3_aa: CASRLPGQGFHEQYF

j_call: TRBJ2-2
v_call: TRBV7-7
d_call: .
clone_size: few
cdr3_nt: TGTGCCAGCAGCTTAGTAGCTACTCCTTCCCGGGACAAGTTTTTTAACACCGGGGAGCTGTTTTTT
cdr3_aa: CASSLVATPSRDKFFNTGELFF

j_call: TRBJ1-1
v_call: TRBV5-1
d_call: .
clone_size: .
cdr3_nt: TGCGCCAGCAGCTTAGACTTGAACACTGAAGCTTTCTTT
cdr3_aa: CASSLDLNTEAFF

j_call: TRBJ1-5
v_call: TRBV13
d_call: .
clone_size: .
cdr3_nt: TGTGCCAGCAGCTTAGCAGGGGGCAATCAGCCCCAGCATTTT
cdr3_aa: CASSLAGGNQPQHF

j_call: TRBJ1-2
v_call: TRBV6-5
d_call: .
clone_size: .
cdr3_nt: TGTGCCAGCAGCCGTGCTCCCAGGGGCTATGGCTACACCTTC
cdr3_aa: CASSRAPRGYGYTF

j_call: TRBJ1-2
v_call: TRBV7-2
d_call: TRBD1
clone_size: .
cdr3_nt: TGTGCCAGCAGCTCCGGGACAGGGTTCTATGGCTACACCTTC
cdr3_aa: CASSSGTGFYGYTF

j_call: TRBJ1-2
v_call: TRBV9
d_call: .
clone_size: .
cdr3_nt: TGTGCCAGCAGCGTAGTATCCTCGTCGGGGGGACATTATGGCTACACCTTC
cdr3_aa: CASSVVSSSGGHYGYTF

j_call: TRBJ1-1
v_call: TRBV7-9
d_call: .
clone_size: .
cdr3_nt: TGTGCCAGCAGCAGCAAAAACAGGGTGGACACTGAAGCTTTCTTT
cdr3_aa: CASSSKNRVDTEAFF

j_call: TRBJ2-1
v_call: TRBV5-6
d_call: TRBD1
clone_size: .
cdr3_nt: TGTGCCAGCAGCGCAGGTACAGGGGGCGTATGGTCCTACAATGAGCAGTTCTTC
cdr3_aa: CASSAGTGGVWSYNEQFF

j_call: TRBJ2-3
v_call: TRBV7-2
d_call: TRBD2
clone_size: .
cdr3_nt: TGTGCCAGCAGCTCTCAGACTAGCGGGGGGGCCGTGCAAGATACGCAGTATTTT
cdr3_aa: CASSSQTSGGAVQDTQYF

j_call: TRBJ2-2
v_call: TRBV7-2
d_call: .
clone_size: .
cdr3_nt: TGTGCCAGCAGCCCCTATAGGAGCACCGGGGAGCTGTTTTTT
cdr3_aa: CASSPYRSTGELFF

j_call: TRBJ2-2
v_call: TRBV6-6
d_call: TRBD2
clone_size: .
cdr3_nt: TGTGCCAGCAAAAGGGAGGGTGGGCCCGGGGAGCTGTTTTTT
cdr3_aa: CASKREGGPGELFF

j_call: TRBJ2-7
v_call: TRBV11-2
d_call: .
clone_size: few
cdr3_nt: TGTGCCAGCAGCCCAGGGGGGCAGCCCTACGAGCAGTACTTC
cdr3_aa: CASSPGGQPYEQYF

j_call: TRBJ2-3
v_call: TRBV6-1
d_call: .
clone_size: .
cdr3_nt: TGTGCCAGCAGTGAAGTGGAGGGGGCCACAGATACGCAGTATTTT
cdr3_aa: CASSEVEGATDTQYF

j_call: TRBJ2-7
v_call: TRBV7-9
d_call: .
clone_size: .
cdr3_nt: TGTGCCAGCAGCTTAGGCACAGTATTATCCTACGAGCAGTACTTC
cdr3_aa: CASSLGTVLSYEQYF

j_call: TRBJ2-3
v_call: TRBV5-4
d_call: TRBD1
clone_size: .
cdr3_nt: TGTGCCAGTACGGGACAGCCAGCGGTGACAGATACGCAGTATTTT
cdr3_aa: CASTGQPAVTDTQYF

j_call: TRBJ2-7
v_call: TRBV11-2
d_call: .
clone_size: .
cdr3_nt: TGTGCCAGCAGCCCGCTAGAACCTTCCTACGAGCAGTACTTC
cdr3_aa: CASSPLEPSYEQYF

j_call: TRBJ2-3
v_call: TRBV7-9
d_call: .
clone_size: .
cdr3_nt: TGTGCCAGCAGCCACCCACAGGCTTCTAGCACAGATACGCAGTATTTT
cdr3_aa: CASSHPQASSTDTQYF

j_call: TRBJ2-1
v_call: TRBV13
d_call: TRBD2
clone_size: .
cdr3_nt: TGTGCCAGCCGACTAGCGTTGAATGAGCAGTTCTTC
cdr3_aa: CASRLALNEQFF

j_call: TRBJ1-6
v_call: TRBV10-3
d_call: TRBD1
clone_size: .
cdr3_nt: TGTGCCATCAGTGAGTGGGACAGGGATTCACCCCTCCACTTT
cdr3_aa: CAISEWDRDSPLHF

j_call: TRBJ2-5
v_call: TRBV25-1
d_call: .
clone_size: once
cdr3_nt: TGTGCCAGCAGTGAATATTCGGCAGGGGAGACCCAGTACTTC
cdr3_aa: CASSEYSAGETQYF

j_call: TRBJ1-2
v_call: TRBV5-1
d_call: .
clone_size: .
cdr3_nt: TGCGCCAGCAGTGTGGAGGGTCGGGATGGCTACACCTTC
cdr3_aa: CASSVEGRDGYTF

j_call: TRBJ1-2
v_call: TRBV6-4
d_call: TRBD1
clone_size: .
cdr3_nt: TGTGCCAGCAGTGACTCAACAGGGGGGGCTGGCTACACCTTC
cdr3_aa: CASSDSTGGAGYTF

j_call: TRBJ1-2
v_call: TRBV19
d_call: .
clone_size: few
cdr3_nt: TGTGCCAGTAGTATCCCTGGCGGTAACTATGGCTACACCTTC
cdr3_aa: CASSIPGGNYGYTF

j_call: TRBJ1-2
v_call: TRBV5-6
d_call: .
clone_size: .
cdr3_nt: TGTGCCAGCAGCTTCGGACAGAACTATGGCTACACCTTC
cdr3_aa: CASSFGQNYGYTF

j_call: TRBJ1-2
v_call: TRBV7-9
d_call: .
clone_size: .
cdr3_nt: TGTGCCAGCAGCTTGACTCCGACCTATGGCTACACCTTC
cdr3_aa: CASSLTPTYGYTF

j_call: TRBJ1-1
v_call: TRBV6-1
d_call: TRBD1
clone_size: .
cdr3_nt: TGTGCCAGCAGCCCGGGACAGGGAACTGAAGCTTTCTTT
cdr3_aa: CASSPGQGTEAFF

j_call: TRBJ1-5
v_call: TRBV5-6
d_call: .
clone_size: .
cdr3_nt: TGTGCCAGCAGCTCCGGGGGTGGATATAGCAATCAGCCCCAGCATTTT
cdr3_aa: CASSSGGGYSNQPQHF

j_call: TRBJ2-2
v_call: TRBV30
d_call: TRBD2
clone_size: .
cdr3_nt: TGTGCCTTAAATGGGCCTAGCGGGCCCGGGGAGCTGTTTTTT
cdr3_aa: CALNGPSGPGELFF

j_call: TRBJ2-3
v_call: TRBV6-1
d_call: TRBD2
clone_size: few
cdr3_nt: TGTGCCAGCAGTGAATTTGGCGGGGGGAGCACAGATACGCAGTATTTT
cdr3_aa: CASSEFGGGSTDTQYF